The 2 T cell receptor beta chains given below trace back to one sample, sequenced in a study of shared clonotypes between healthy human individuals. Profiled with immunoSEQ multiplex PCR; TCRdb holds only in-frame clones, not every one. The data contain 640,000 or so clones, around 72% of them seen just once; the ten biggest clones take up around 2%. Material: memory CD4+ T cells sorted from blood. Specified subset: CD45RA-negative fraction. These receptors came from a woman aged 25-40 years in good health.

The chain has TRBV12-5 and TRBJ2-3, with 8 bases that match TRBD2. Trimming at V came to 8 bases and at J to 7 bases, leaving 8 bases not matched to a gene. The V gene's germline CDR1 is LGHNT and CDR2 FRNRAP. This CDR3 is 13 amino acids long. CDR3 bases: TGTGCTAGTTCGGGGATAGCGGGAAATACGCAGTATTTT. As protein: CASSGIAGNTQYF. The complete variable domain, with remaining parts taken from reference TRBV12-5 and TRBJ2-3, reads DARVTQTPRHKVTEMGQEVTMRCQPILGHNTVFWYRQTMMQGLELLAYFRNRAPLDDSGMPKDRFSAEMPDATLATLKIQPSEPRDSAVYFCASSGIAGNTQYFGPGTRLTVL.

The rearrangement joins TRBV30 to TRBJ1-1, with TRBD1 matching 8 bases. Looked up from germline, CDR1 is GTSNPN and CDR2 is SVGIG (reference sequence). The V segment lost 2 bases and the J segment 4 bases; nucleotides outside the gene matches: 6. This CDR3 region has 14 residues. CDR3 sequence (DNA): TGTGCCTGGAGTTCGGACAGGGTTGTCACTGAAGCTTTCTTT. It is translated as CAWSSDRVVTEAFF. Complete variable domain (other parts from reference TRBV30 and TRBJ1-1): SQTIHQWPATLVQPVGSPLSLECTVEGTSNPNLYWYRQAAGRGLQLLFYSVGIGQISSEVPQNLSASRPQDRQFILSSKKLLLSDSGFYLCAWSSDRVVTEAFFGQGTRLTVV.